This T cell receptor (beta chain) was profiled in a study of cytomegalovirus exposure and HLA in healthy donors. This CDR3 spans 12 amino acids. Trimming cost V 8 bases and J 5 bases; bases outside gene matches: 2. Germline loops: CDR1 SGHVS, CDR2 FQNEAQ. In the PCR, 60 Vbeta and 13 Jbeta primers were used. Here immunoSEQ multiplex PCR was the method, and the copy in TCRdb shows in-frame clones only, minus some. The table shows 100,000 to 150,000 clones, with about three quarters occurring only once. Material for sequencing was PBMCs. V gene TRBV7-8 combines with J gene TRBJ2-2; 7 positions agree with TRBD1. The TCR was taken from a human donor in good health. CDR3: CASRQGTGELFF. For the CDR3, the DNA is TGTGCCAGCCGACAGGGTACCGGGGAGCTGTTTTTT.